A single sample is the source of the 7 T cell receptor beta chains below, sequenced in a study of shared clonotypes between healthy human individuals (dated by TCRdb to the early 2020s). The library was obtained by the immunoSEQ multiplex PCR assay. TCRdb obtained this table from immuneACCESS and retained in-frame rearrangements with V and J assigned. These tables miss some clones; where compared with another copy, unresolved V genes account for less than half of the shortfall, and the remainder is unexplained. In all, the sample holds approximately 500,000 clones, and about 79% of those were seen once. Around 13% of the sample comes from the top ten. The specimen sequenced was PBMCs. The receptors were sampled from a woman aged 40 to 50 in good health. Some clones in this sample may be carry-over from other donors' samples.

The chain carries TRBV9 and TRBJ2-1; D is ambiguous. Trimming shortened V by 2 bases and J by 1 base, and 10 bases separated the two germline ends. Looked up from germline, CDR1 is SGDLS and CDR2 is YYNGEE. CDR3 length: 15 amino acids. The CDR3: CASSVAVGSYNEQFF. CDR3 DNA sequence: TGTGCCAGCAGCGTGGCGGTGGGATCCTACAATGAGCAGTTCTTC.

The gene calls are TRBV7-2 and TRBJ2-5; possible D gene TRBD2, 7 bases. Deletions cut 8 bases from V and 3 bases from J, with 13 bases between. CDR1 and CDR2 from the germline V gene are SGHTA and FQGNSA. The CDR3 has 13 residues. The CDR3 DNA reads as TGTGCCAGCCTCCGGGGGGCAGAAGAGACCCAGTACTTC. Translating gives CASLRGAEETQYF.

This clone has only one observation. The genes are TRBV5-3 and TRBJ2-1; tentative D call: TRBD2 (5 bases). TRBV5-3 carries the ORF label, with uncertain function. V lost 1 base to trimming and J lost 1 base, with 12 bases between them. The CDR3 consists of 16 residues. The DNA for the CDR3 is TGTGCCAGAAGCTTGAGCGGCTTTTCTTCCTACAATGAGCAGTTCTTC. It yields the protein CARSLSGFSSYNEQFF.

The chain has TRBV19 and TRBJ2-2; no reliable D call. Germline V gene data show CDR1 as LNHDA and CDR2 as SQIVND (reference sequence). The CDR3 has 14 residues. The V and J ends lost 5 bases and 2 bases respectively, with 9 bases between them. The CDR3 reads CASSSQKNTGELFF. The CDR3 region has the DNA TGTGCCAGTAGTTCTCAGAAAAACACCGGGGAGCTGTTTTTT.

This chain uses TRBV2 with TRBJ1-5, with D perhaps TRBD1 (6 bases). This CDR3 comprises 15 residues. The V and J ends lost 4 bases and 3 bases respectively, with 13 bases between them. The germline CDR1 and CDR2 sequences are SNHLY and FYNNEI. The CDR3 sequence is CASSGGTGYNQPQHF. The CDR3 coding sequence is TGTGCCAGCAGTGGGGGCACAGGGTACAATCAGCCCCAGCATTTT.

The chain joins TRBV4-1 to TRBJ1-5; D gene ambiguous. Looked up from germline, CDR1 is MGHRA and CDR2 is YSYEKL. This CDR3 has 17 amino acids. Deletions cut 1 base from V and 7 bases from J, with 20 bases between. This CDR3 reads CASSQGAARSIGQPQHF. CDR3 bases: TGCGCCAGCAGCCAAGGGGCAGCTCGCTCTATCGGGCAGCCCCAGCATTTT.

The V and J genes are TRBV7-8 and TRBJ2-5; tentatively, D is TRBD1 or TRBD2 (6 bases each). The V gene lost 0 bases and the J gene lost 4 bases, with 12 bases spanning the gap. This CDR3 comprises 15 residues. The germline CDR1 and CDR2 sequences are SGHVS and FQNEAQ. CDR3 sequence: CASSLAQGGAETQYF. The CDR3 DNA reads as TGTGCCAGCAGCTTAGCACAGGGAGGTGCAGAGACCCAGTACTTC.